Below are 8 T cell receptor beta chains sequenced from a single sample in a study of cytotoxic CD8 clonotypes in ibrutinib-treated CLL. Libraries were prepared by immunoSEQ multiplex PCR; TCRdb keeps only in-frame clonotypes and omits some of them. The sample yields 250,000 or so clones, under 75% seen once. This specimen was PBMCs, taken after 24 months of ibrutinib treatment. The receptors originated from a human donor with chronic lymphocytic leukemia.

The chain employs TRBV2 and TRBJ2-7; D is uncertain. Trimming stripped 6 bases from V and 2 bases from J, with 8 bases between. Germline CDR1 is SNHLY and CDR2 is FYNNEI. The CDR3 spans 12 residues. CDR3 nucleotide sequence: TGTGCCAGCAGACAGCAAGCCTACGAGCAGTACTTC. Its translation is CASRQQAYEQYF.

This clone showed up just a few times. V and J are TRBV7-8 and TRBJ2-7; D is uncertain. The CDR3 has 16 residues. Germline V gene data show CDR1 as SGHVS and CDR2 as FQNEAQ. Trimming shortened V by 2 bases and J by 3 bases, and 17 bases separated the two germline ends. The CDR3 DNA is TGTGCCAGCAGCTTACCCCTGAATGGTGGCCTCTACGAGCAGTACTTC. Protein product: CASSLPLNGGLYEQYF.

The V and J genes are TRBV9 and TRBJ2-7; 10 bases map to TRBD2. J was trimmed by 6 bases and V by 2 bases; bases with no gene match: 2. The germline gives CDR1 SGDLS, CDR2 YYNGEE. CDR3 length: 13 residues. CDR3 loop: CASSVRLAGEQYF. CDR3 DNA sequence: TGTGCCAGCAGCGTCCGACTAGCGGGCGAGCAGTACTTC. Full variable domain (rest looked up from reference TRBV9 and TRBJ2-7): DSGVTQTPKHLITATGQRVTLRCSPRSGDLSVYWYQQSLDQGLQFLIQYYNGEERAKGNILERFSAQQFPDLHSELNLSSLELGDSALYFCASSVRLAGEQYFGPGTRLTVT.

This clone turned up a few times. Here the CDR3 DNA reads TGTGCCAGCAGCTTAGTGTCTCAGGGCGGTCAGCCCCAGCATTTT. Its translation is CASSLVSQGGQPQHF. The chain has TRBV7-2 and TRBJ1-5, with D tentatively TRBD1 (5 bases). V lost 1 base and J 6 bases, leaving 13 bases between the germline ends. CDR1 and CDR2 (germline): SGHTA, FQGNSA. The CDR3 sequence is 15 residues long.

This chain connects TRBV10-2 to TRBJ2-1; tentatively, D is TRBD2 (7 bases). The CDR3 covers 17 residues. V lost 2 bases and J 1 base, leaving 15 bases between the germline ends. Germline CDR1 WSHSY, CDR2 SAAADI. The DNA of the CDR3 is TGCGCCAGCAGTGAGGGGGGGGCGGGATCGTCCTACAATGAGCAGTTCTTC. Protein: CASSEGGAGSSYNEQFF.

The CDR3 region has the DNA TGTGCCTGGAGCTCTAGGGGGGGTTACGAGCAGTACTTC. It yields the protein CAWSSRGGYEQYF. This chain uses TRBV30 with TRBJ2-7; TRBD2 might be the D (7 bases). The germline CDR1 and CDR2 sequences are GTSNPN and SVGIG (reference sequence). This CDR3 contains 13 residues. Trimming removed 3 bases at V and 4 bases at J, with 13 bases between.

The V gene is TRBV13, the J gene TRBJ1-3; D gene uncertain. Germline V gene lookup returns CDR1 PRHDT and CDR2 FYEKMQ (reference sequence). V was pared by 0 bases and J by 2 bases, with 11 bases between. The CDR3 spans 16 residues. The chain's CDR3 is CASSLGGVAPGNTIYF. For the CDR3, the DNA is TGTGCCAGCAGCTTAGGGGGAGTCGCCCCTGGAAACACCATATATTTT.

This clone was counted at least ten times. The CDR3 DNA reads TGCAGCGCCCAGATCGTATCAACAGGGGCCGAGCAGTACTTC. Translated: CSAQIVSTGAEQYF. The V gene is TRBV29-1, the J gene TRBJ2-7; 7 nucleotides align to TRBD1. J was trimmed by 6 bases and V by 7 bases; bases with no gene match: 15. The CDR3 spans 14 residues. The V gene's germline CDR1 is SQVTM and CDR2 ANQGSEA.